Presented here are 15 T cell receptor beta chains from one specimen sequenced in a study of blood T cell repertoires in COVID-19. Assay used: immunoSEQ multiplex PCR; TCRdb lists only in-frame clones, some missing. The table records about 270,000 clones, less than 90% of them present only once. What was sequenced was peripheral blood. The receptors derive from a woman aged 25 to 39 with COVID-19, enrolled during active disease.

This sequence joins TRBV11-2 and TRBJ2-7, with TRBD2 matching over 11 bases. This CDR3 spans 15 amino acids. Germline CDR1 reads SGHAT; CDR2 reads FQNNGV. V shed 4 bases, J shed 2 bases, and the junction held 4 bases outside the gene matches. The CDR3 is CASSSTSGVTYEQYF. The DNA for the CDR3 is TGTGCCAGCAGCTCGACTAGCGGGGTAACCTACGAGCAGTACTTC.

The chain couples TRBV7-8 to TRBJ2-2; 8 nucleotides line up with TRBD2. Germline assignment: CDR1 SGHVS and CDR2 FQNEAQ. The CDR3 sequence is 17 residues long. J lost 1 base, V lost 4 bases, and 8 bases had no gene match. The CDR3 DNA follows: TGTGCCAGCAGCTACAGCGGGGGAGCTCAGAACACCGGGGAGCTGTTTTTT. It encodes CASSYSGGAQNTGELFF.

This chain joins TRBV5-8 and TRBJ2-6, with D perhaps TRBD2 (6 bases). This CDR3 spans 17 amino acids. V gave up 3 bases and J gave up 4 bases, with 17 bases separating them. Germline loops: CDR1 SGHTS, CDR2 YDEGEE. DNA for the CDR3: TGTGCCAGCAGCTCGCCGGGAGCCGTCAGGGGGGCCAACGTCCTGACTTTC. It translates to CASSSPGAVRGANVLTF.

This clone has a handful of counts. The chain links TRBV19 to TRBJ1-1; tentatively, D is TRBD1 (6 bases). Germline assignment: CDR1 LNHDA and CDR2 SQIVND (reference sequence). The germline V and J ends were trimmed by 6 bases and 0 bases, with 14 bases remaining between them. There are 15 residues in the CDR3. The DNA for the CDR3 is TGTGCCAGTAGCTCGCGGGGGCCCTTGAACACTGAAGCTTTCTTT. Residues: CASSSRGPLNTEAFF.

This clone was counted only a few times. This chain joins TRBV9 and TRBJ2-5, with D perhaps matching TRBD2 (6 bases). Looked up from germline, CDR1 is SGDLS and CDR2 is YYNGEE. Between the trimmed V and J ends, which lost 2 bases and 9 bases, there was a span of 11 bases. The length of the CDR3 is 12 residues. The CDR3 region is CASSVDGGAQYF. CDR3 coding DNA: TGTGCCAGCAGCGTGGACGGCGGGGCCCAGTACTTC.

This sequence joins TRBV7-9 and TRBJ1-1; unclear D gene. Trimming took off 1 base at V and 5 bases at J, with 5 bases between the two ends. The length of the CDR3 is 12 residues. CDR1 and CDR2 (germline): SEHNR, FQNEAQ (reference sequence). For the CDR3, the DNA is TGTGCCAGCAGCTTAGTATTAACTGAAGCTTTCTTT. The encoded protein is CASSLVLTEAFF.

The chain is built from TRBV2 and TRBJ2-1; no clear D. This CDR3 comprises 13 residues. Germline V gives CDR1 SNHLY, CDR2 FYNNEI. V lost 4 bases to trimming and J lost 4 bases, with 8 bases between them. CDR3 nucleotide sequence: TGTGCCAGCAGTGTTAATTCTTACAATGAGCAGTTCTTC. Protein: CASSVNSYNEQFF.

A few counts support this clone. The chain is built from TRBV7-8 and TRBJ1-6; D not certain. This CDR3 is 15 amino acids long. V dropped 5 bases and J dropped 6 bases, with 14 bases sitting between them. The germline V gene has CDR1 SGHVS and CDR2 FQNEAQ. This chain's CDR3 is CASSRARESNSPLHF. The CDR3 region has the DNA TGTGCCAGCAGCCGGGCGAGGGAATCTAATTCACCCCTCCACTTT.

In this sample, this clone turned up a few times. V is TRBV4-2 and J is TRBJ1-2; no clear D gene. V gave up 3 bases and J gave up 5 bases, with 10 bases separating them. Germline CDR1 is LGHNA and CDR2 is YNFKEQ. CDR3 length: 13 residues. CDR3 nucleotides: TGTGCCAGCAGCCACGAGCTGCTGTATGGCTACACCTTC. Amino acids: CASSHELLYGYTF.

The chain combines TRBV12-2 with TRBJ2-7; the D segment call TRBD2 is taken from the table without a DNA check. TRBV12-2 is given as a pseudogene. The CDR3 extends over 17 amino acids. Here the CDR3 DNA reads TGTGCAAGTCGCTTCACGAATGCCCCTAGCGGGGCCTACGAGCAGTACTTC. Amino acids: CASRFTNAPSGAYEQYF.

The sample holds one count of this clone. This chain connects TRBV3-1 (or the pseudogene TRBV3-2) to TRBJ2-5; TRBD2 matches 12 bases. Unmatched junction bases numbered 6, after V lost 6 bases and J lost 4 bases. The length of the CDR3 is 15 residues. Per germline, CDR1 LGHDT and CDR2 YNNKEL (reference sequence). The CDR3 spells CASSSSLAGGETQYF. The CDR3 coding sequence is TGTGCCAGCAGTTCCTCACTAGCGGGGGGAGAGACCCAGTACTTC.

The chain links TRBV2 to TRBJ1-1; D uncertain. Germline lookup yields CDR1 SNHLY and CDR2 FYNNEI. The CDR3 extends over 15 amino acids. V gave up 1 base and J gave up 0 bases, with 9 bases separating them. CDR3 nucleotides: TGTGCCAGCAGTGAAGGGAGGACGGTGAACACTGAAGCTTTCTTT. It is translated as CASSEGRTVNTEAFF. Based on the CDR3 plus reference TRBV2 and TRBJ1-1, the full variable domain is EPEVTQTPSHQVTQMGQEVILRCVPISNHLYFYWYRQILGQKVEFLVSFYNNEISEKSEIFDDQFSVERPDGSNFTLKIRSTKLEDSAMYFCASSEGRTVNTEAFFGQGTRLTVV.

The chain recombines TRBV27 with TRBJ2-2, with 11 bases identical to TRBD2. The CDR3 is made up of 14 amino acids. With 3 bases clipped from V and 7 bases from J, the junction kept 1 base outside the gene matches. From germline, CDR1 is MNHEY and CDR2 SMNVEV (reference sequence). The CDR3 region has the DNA TGTGCCAGCAGTTTCGGGACTAGCGGCGGGGAGCTGTTTTTT. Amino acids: CASSFGTSGGELFF.

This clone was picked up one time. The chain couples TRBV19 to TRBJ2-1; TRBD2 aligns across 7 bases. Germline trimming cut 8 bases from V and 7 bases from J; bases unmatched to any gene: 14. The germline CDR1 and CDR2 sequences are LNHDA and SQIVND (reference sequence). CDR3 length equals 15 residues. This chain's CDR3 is CASQGAVAGRNEQFF. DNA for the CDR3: TGTGCCAGTCAAGGGGCTGTAGCGGGCCGAAATGAGCAGTTCTTC.

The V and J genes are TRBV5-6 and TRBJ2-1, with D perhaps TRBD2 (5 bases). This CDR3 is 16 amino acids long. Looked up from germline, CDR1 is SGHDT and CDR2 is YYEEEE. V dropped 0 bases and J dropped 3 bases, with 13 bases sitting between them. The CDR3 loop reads CASSLAGRGIYNEQFF. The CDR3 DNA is TGTGCCAGCAGCTTGGCCGGCAGAGGGATCTACAATGAGCAGTTCTTC.